Below, 14 T cell receptor beta chains from the same sample are listed, as sequenced in a study of T-cell memory formation after mild COVID-19. In TCRdb, the 5' RACE reads were re-called with MiXCR into one record per CDR3 protein. In the table there are just over 300,000 distinct CDR3 sequences, roughly a fifth of which are singletons. The source material was PBMCs or a T cell subset sorted from them (not recorded which). These receptors all stem from a man between 18 and 29 years old who had mild COVID-19 (a few samples of this study predate the infection). Cell type and time point are not known.

The DNA for the CDR3 is TGCAGTGCTAGAGCTTACCCGGGACAGAAATATGGCTACACCTTC. Translating gives CSARAYPGQKYGYTF. V is TRBV20-1 and J is TRBJ1-2, with 7 bases lining up with TRBD1. CDR1 is DFQATT, CDR2 SNEGSKA, per germline (reference sequence). With 1 base clipped from V and 5 bases from J, the junction kept 10 bases outside the gene matches. This CDR3 spans 15 amino acids.

The rearrangement joins TRBV12-3 or TRBV12-4 to TRBJ2-3, with D unclear. Trimming stripped 3 bases from V and 4 bases from J, with 5 bases between. This CDR3 region has 12 residues. Here the CDR3 DNA reads TGTGCCAGCAGTTTCGTGGCAGATACGCAGTATTTT. Translation gives CASSFVADTQYF.

Comment on this clonotype: An end of the junction differs from the germline gene, which may be a read error. The chain employs TRBV10-2 and TRBJ2-2; no definite D call. The CDR3 has 13 residues. Germline V lookup: CDR1 WSHSY, CDR2 SAAADI. CDR3 loop: CDSSEMYTGELFF. The CDR3 nucleotides are TGCGACAGCAGTGAGATGTACACCGGGGAGCTGTTTTTT.

This clonotype has just a few counts. The V gene is TRBV28, the J gene TRBJ1-4; weak D call: TRBD1 (5 bases). Looked up from germline, CDR1 is MDHEN and CDR2 is SYDVKM. This CDR3 is built from 13 residues. Trimming took 4 bases from V and 7 from J, leaving 10 bases between them. The CDR3 loop is CASSSGFLEKLFF. The DNA of the CDR3 is TGTGCCAGCAGTTCAGGGTTCCTTGAAAAACTGTTTTTT.

The V gene is TRBV5-1, the J gene TRBJ2-1; the D gene is possibly TRBD2 (5 bases). The V end lost 2 bases, the J end lost 4 bases, and 7 bases lay between the germline ends. The CDR3 totals 13 residues. Germline CDR1 SGHRS, CDR2 YFSETQ. The CDR3 DNA follows: TGCGCCAGCAGCTTTTGGGAGTACAATGAGCAGTTCTTC. Translated, it gives CASSFWEYNEQFF.

This chain uses TRBV28 with TRBJ2-4; 10 nucleotides match TRBD1. Looked up from germline, CDR1 is MDHEN and CDR2 is SYDVKM. Unmatched junction bases numbered 2, after V lost 8 bases and J lost 1 base. The CDR3 consists of 14 residues. The CDR3 coding sequence is TGTGCCAGCCGACAGGGGGCGGCCAAAAACATTCAGTACTTC. It translates to CASRQGAAKNIQYF. Full variable domain (missing parts from reference TRBV28 and TRBJ2-4): DVKVTQSSRYLVKRTGEKVFLECVQDMDHENMFWYRQDPGLGLRLIYFSYDVKMKEKGDIPEGYSVSREKKERFSLILESASTNQTSMYLCASRQGAAKNIQYFGAGTRLSVL.

This clonotype was recorded a few times. The chain combines TRBV7-3 with TRBJ2-5; the match to TRBD2 covers 8 bases. After removal of 3 bases from V and 4 bases from J, the junction contained 7 bases not matched to a gene. The germline V gene encodes CDR1 SGHTA and CDR2 FQGTGA. The CDR3 contains 15 residues. This CDR3 is CASSFAGGGAETQYF. As DNA, the CDR3 is TGTGCCAGCAGCTTCGCGGGGGGCGGGGCAGAGACCCAGTACTTC.

A few counts support this clonotype. This chain connects TRBV12-3 or TRBV12-4 to TRBJ2-1; no firm D call. This CDR3 is built from 11 residues. V dropped 2 bases and J dropped 9 bases, with 5 bases sitting between them. CDR3 bases: TGTGCCAGCAGTTTACAGCGTGAGCAGTTCTTC. Protein sequence: CASSLQREQFF.

This clonotype was found a few times. The V gene is TRBV4-3, the J gene TRBJ2-3; 8 bases are shared with TRBD2. The germline V gene has CDR1 LGHNA and CDR2 YSLEER. The ends lost 2 bases at V and 4 bases at J; junction bases unmatched: 11. The CDR3 is 17 residues long. The CDR3 spells CASSQTLSSGVADTQYF. Written as DNA, the CDR3 is TGCGCCAGCAGCCAAACCCTGAGTAGCGGGGTAGCAGATACGCAGTATTTT.

The rearrangement links TRBV20-1 to TRBJ1-2; maybe TRBD1 (6 bases). The CDR3 has 14 residues. The V gene's germline CDR1 is DFQATT and CDR2 SNEGSKA (reference sequence). V shed 0 bases and J shed 5 bases, with 13 bases lying between them. CDR3 in DNA: TGCAGTGCTAGAGATCAATGGGGGCCGTATGGCTACACCTTC. It translates to CSARDQWGPYGYTF.

The chain is built from TRBV4-2 and TRBJ2-5; 7 bases match TRBD2. The CDR3 covers 15 residues. The germline V gene has CDR1 LGHNA and CDR2 YNFKEQ. Unmatched junction bases numbered 3, after V lost 1 base and J lost 1 base. The CDR3 spells CASSQVGGSQETQYF. CDR3 bases: TGTGCCAGCAGCCAAGTCGGCGGGAGCCAAGAGACCCAGTACTTC.

V gene TRBV5-6 combines with J gene TRBJ1-6, with 8 bases aligning to TRBD1. The CDR3 extends over 16 amino acids. With V trimmed by 4 bases and J by 7 bases, 10 bases remained unmatched. Germline CDR1 is SGHDT and CDR2 is YYEEEE. CDR3 sequence: CASSASTQGANSPLHF. CDR3 in DNA: TGTGCCAGCAGCGCATCAACCCAGGGGGCGAATTCACCCCTCCACTTT.

The J gene is TRBJ1-2, the V gene TRBV12-3 or TRBV12-4; a possible D gene is TRBD1 (5 bases). The V end was cut by 6 bases, the J end by 7 bases, with 12 bases between. The CDR3 has 12 amino acids. CDR3 sequence: CASSPGLLGYTF. The CDR3 nucleotides read TGTGCCAGCAGCCCAGGGCTTCTTGGCTACACCTTC.

This chain links TRBV19 with TRBJ1-4, with no clear D. This CDR3 comprises 16 residues. The V end lost 4 bases, the J end lost 2 bases, and 14 bases lay between the germline ends. In germline, CDR1 is LNHDA, CDR2 SQIVND (reference sequence). CDR3 in DNA: TGTGCCAGTAGTACTATTCAAGCCCGCACTAATGAAAAACTGTTTTTT. Its protein is CASSTIQARTNEKLFF.